This T cell receptor beta chain is drawn from a study of identical twins (dated by TCRdb to between 2015 and 2016). A note on the overall study: The study deep-sequenced TCR alpha and beta repertoires from monozygotic twins, unrelated adults of various ages and cord blood to test whether fetal clonotypes persist. Replicate twin experiments were performed at different times using different library preparation protocols to rule out contamination.

The library was produced with 5' RACE. Sequenced on an Illumina HiSeq 2000. Template switching added a universal primer binding site, and the final cDNA carried a unique molecular identifier that allowed TCR cDNA molecules to be counted accurately. Specific primers in the conserved constant-segment region were used to synthesize first-strand cDNA for TCR alpha and beta chains. To control for contamination, every cDNA library carried two barcodes: a SMART-Mk sample barcode plus Illumina barcodes. TruSeq adapter sequences along with Illumina sample barcodes were introduced in two successive PCR steps. The Illumina HiSeq platform was used with custom primers to sequence TCR alpha and beta cDNA libraries. Processing in the source paper ran as follows. Unique molecular identifiers were extracted from raw reads with MiGEC, and CDR3 positions were determined with MiXCR. Recombination models were inferred per individual with the repgenHMM and IGoR tools using an EM algorithm. Shared clonotypes were analyzed with the tcR package in R, and sharing was normalized by the product of cloneset sizes. To study raw recombination free of thymic and clonal selection effects, out-of-frame nonproductive sequences were analyzed. TCRdb redid the processing of the public reads, applying fastp at Q25 and MiXCR, and retained in-frame beta chains. Rows are combined by CDR3 protein, so each entry shows the most common genes and DNA. TCRdb, not the authors, supplied the V and J calls. Within this sample are hundreds of thousands of distinct CDR3 sequences, with approximately 6.1% of them counted one time only. Approximately 1.6% of the sample is taken by the ten largest.

This clonotype was recorded many times. Which antigen it targets is not known. No much larger clonotype is one base removed from it; base qualities were not supplied. Every donor in the study was a healthy Caucasian. The researchers also sequenced three unrelated adults who were not twins: a male aged 18 to 29, a male aged 50 to 60, and a female aged 50 to 60. Using Miltenyi CD45RO+ enrichment and human naive T-cell isolation kits, memory (CD45RO+) and naive T cells were isolated from PBMC. The full study reports these points: Fewer insertions were carried by abundant cord blood beta clonotypes; a weaker similar trend was observed in young adult naive repertoires, while no such trend was observed in memory repertoires. Recombination models systematically underestimated out-of-frame TCR alpha sharing in monozygotic twins but agreed with sharing between unrelated individuals. Conclusions relied on cross-sectional statistical analysis, since the same donors could not be followed over many years. Compared with coincidental sharing between unrelated individuals, out-of-frame TCR alpha sequences shared between twins had an excess of sequences with low generation probability. A weaker excess of twin sharing was found in beta out-of-frame sequences because the signal-to-noise ratio was lowered by fewer shared sequences. Invariant T cells such as MAIT and iNKT could partly confound zero-insertion analyses, though diverse VJ usage argued against this for most clonotypes.

The receptor was isolated from a man younger than 30 in good health. Sequenced input: naive T cells sorted from blood. This sample's cell subset or site label indicates: cells isolated with a human naive T-cell isolation kit.

The DNA is TGTGCCAGCAGCCAAGAAGGAACTAGCGGGAGTTCCTACAATGAGCAGTTCTTC. Protein translation: CASSQEGTSGSSYNEQFF. The rearrangement combines TRBV4-2 with TRBJ2-1; 11 bases in between match TRBD2. Taken from the germline V gene, the CDR1 and CDR2 loops are LGHNA and YNFKEQ. The CDR3, from cysteine to phenylalanine, totals 18 residues. CDR3 DNA is the only sequence kept; it has 54 bases, read in frame from the first base. The junction shows trimming of 0 bases on V and 1 base on J, and the gene matches do not reach 5 bases of it.